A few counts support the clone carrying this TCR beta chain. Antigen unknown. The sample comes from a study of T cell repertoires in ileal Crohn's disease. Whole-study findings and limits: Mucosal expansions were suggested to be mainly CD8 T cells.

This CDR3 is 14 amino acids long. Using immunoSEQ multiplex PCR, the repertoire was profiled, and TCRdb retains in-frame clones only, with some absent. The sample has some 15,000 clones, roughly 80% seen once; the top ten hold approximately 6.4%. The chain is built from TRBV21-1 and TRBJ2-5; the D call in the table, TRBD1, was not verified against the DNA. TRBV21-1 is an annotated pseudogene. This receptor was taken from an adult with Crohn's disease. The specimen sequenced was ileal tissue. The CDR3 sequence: CASSKESGKETQYF. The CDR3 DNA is TGTGCCAGCAGCAAAGAATCAGGGAAGGAGACCCAGTACTTC.